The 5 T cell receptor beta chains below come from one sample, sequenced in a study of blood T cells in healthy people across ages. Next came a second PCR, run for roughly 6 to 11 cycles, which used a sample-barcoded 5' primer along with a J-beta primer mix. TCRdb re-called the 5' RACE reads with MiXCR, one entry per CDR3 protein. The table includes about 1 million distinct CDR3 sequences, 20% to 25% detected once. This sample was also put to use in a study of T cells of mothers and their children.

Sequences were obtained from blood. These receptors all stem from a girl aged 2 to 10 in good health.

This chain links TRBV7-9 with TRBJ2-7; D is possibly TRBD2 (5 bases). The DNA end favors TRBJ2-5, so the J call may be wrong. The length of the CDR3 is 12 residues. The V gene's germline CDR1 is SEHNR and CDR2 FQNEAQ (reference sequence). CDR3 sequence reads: CASSSAAGTQYF. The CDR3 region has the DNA TGTGCCAGCAGCTCCGCGGCGGGGACCCAGTACTTC.

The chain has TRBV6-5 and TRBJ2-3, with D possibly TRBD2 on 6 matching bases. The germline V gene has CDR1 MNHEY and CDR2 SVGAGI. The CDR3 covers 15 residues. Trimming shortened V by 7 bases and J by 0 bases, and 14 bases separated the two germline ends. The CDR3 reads CASIPLGGSTDTQYF. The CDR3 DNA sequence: TGTGCCAGCATCCCTTTGGGGGGTAGCACAGATACGCAGTATTTT.

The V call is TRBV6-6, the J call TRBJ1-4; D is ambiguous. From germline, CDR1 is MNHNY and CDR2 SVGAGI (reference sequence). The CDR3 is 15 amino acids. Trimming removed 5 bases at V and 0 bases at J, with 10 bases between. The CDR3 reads CASSLIHATNEKLFF. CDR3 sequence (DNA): TGTGCCAGCAGTCTTATTCACGCAACTAATGAAAAACTGTTTTTT.

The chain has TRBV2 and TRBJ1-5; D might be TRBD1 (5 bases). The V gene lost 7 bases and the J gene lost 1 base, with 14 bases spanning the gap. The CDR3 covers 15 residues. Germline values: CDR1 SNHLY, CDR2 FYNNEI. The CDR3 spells CASKKDSLSNQPQHF. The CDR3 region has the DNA TGTGCCAGCAAGAAAGACAGTTTAAGCAATCAGCCCCAGCATTTT.

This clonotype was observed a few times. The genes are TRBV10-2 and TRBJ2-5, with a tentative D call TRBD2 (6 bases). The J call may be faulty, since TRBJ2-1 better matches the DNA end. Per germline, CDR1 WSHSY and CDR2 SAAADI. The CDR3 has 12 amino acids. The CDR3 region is CASSGEEAEQFF. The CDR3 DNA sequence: TGCGCCAGCAGTGGGGAGGAGGCTGAGCAGTTCTTC.